The clone carrying this T cell receptor beta chain was detected only a few times. Germline CDR1 is SGHDN and CDR2 is FVKESK. This CDR3 is built from 14 residues. V lost 3 bases, J lost 8 bases, and 7 bases stayed unmatched. Sequenced by immunoSEQ multiplex PCR; TCRdb stores in-frame clones only, minus some. The sample has roughly 250,000 clones; about 86% are singletons. The data derive from a study of blood T cell repertoires in COVID-19. The sample consisted of peripheral blood. This receptor was obtained from a woman in her fifties or sixties with active or convalescent COVID-19. J is TRBJ1-2 and V is TRBV14; 9 bases are a match to TRBD1. For the CDR3, the DNA is TGTGCCAGCAGCCAGGGGACAGGGAATTGGGGCTACACCTTC. Encoded protein: CASSQGTGNWGYTF.